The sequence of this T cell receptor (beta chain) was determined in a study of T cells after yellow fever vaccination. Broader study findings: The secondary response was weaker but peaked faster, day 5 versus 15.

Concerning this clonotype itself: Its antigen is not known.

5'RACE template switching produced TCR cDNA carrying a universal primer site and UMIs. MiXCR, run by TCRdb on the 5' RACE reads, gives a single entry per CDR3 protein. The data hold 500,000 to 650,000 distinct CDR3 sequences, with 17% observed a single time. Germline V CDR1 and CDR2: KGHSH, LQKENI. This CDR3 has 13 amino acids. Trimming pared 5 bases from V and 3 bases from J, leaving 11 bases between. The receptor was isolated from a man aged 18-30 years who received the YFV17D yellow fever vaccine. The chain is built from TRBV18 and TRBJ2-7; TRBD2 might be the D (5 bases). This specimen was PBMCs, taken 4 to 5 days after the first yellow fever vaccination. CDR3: CASSSDGDYEQYF. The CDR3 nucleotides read TGTGCCAGCTCATCGGACGGGGACTACGAGCAGTACTTC.